A selection of T cell receptor beta chains follows, all from one sample in a study of control samples from healthy donors and cancer patients. Sequencing was performed with immunoSEQ multiplex PCR; in TCRdb, only in-frame clones are kept and a portion is missing. This sample yields about 92,000 clones, of which roughly four fifths are seen a single time; over 7.5% belongs to the top ten. Sequencing was carried out using blood. The receptors here all came from a woman in her sixties in good health. The CDR3 runs from the conserved cysteine through the conserved F or W.

CDR3: CASSLVRYEQYF
V: TRBV7-8
J: TRBJ2-7

CDR3: CASSLSRTGREKLFF
V: TRBV7-2
J: TRBJ1-4

CDR3: CASSLGQVIGRDTQYF
V: TRBV18
J: TRBJ2-3

CDR3: CASSELTGANYGYTF
V: TRBV6-1
J: TRBJ1-2

CDR3: CASSDSGGKETQYF
V: TRBV2
J: TRBJ2-5

CDR3: CASSPSDRVGGYTF
V: TRBV27
J: TRBJ1-2

CDR3: CASSLQSYNEQFF
V: TRBV7-2
J: TRBJ2-1

CDR3: CASSLDGQSFRYTF
V: TRBV7-9
J: TRBJ1-2

CDR3: CASSSDFNNEQFF
V: TRBV5-6
J: TRBJ2-1

CDR3: CASRGGHNQPQHF
V: TRBV6-5
J: TRBJ1-5

CDR3: CASSQGRSNQPQHF
V: TRBV6-5
J: TRBJ1-5

CDR3: CASPWVGSKRWGYTF
V: TRBV5-6
J: TRBJ1-2

CDR3: CASSLQGLVGTKRRSYEQYF
V: TRBV5-5
J: TRBJ2-7

CDR3: CASSQALGGGTDTQYF
V: TRBV3-1/TRBV3-2
J: TRBJ2-3

CDR3: CASSDGLRRADTQYF
V: TRBV2
J: TRBJ2-3

CDR3: CASSPYQGDYGYTF
V: TRBV6-5
J: TRBJ1-2

CDR3: CASSPTGTDRANF
V: TRBV6-5
J: TRBJ1-6

CDR3: CASSFSGNSYEQYF
V: TRBV5-1
J: TRBJ2-7

CDR3: CASSQGREVAQHF
V: TRBV3-1/TRBV3-2
J: TRBJ1-5

CDR3: CASSFRGATNEKLFF
V: TRBV7-9
J: TRBJ1-4

CDR3: CASNTKDVYSPLHF
V: TRBV21-1
J: TRBJ1-6

CDR3: CAIRRFYGYTF
V: TRBV10-3
J: TRBJ1-2

CDR3: CASSPGTNSEQYF
V: TRBV5-1
J: TRBJ2-7

CDR3: CASSSSPGIGELFF
V: TRBV27
J: TRBJ2-2

CDR3: CASSLGQPLGNTIYF
V: TRBV7-9
J: TRBJ1-3

CDR3: CASNKRTVGYEQYF
V: TRBV6-5
J: TRBJ2-7

CDR3: CATSQRFRQGYPEQYF
V: TRBV15
J: TRBJ2-7

CDR3: CASSYAGLAGGTDTQYF
V: TRBV5-1
J: TRBJ2-3

CDR3: CASSPPGGASSYNEQFF
V: TRBV14
J: TRBJ2-1

CDR3: CAWSPSGDEQFF
V: TRBV30
J: TRBJ2-1

CDR3: CASSPGTANSPLHF
V: TRBV14
J: TRBJ1-6

CDR3: CASGQRISLVEKTFF
V: TRBV28
J: TRBJ1-1

CDR3: CASSPGIMNTEAFF
V: TRBV5-4
J: TRBJ1-1

CDR3: CASSLEYGNTIYF
V: TRBV7-2
J: TRBJ1-3

CDR3: CASSLFGSGGPKDTQYF
V: TRBV27
J: TRBJ2-3

CDR3: CASSDRTGVDQPQHF
V: TRBV6-2/TRBV6-3
J: TRBJ1-5

CDR3: CASSERQGENQPQHF
V: TRBV6-1
J: TRBJ1-5

CDR3: CASSLSAEAFF
V: TRBV11-2
J: TRBJ1-1

CDR3: CAMRGASGGSSSYNEQFF
V: TRBV10-3
J: TRBJ2-1

CDR3: CASSFETSGRVNTGELFF
V: TRBV7-9
J: TRBJ2-2

CDR3: CASRRGSRQLQETQYF
V: TRBV19
J: TRBJ2-5